The sequence of this T cell receptor (beta chain) was determined in a study of OX40 agonist ivuxolimab in advanced cancers. TCRdb's copy holds only in-frame clones and misses some; the assay was immunoSEQ multiplex PCR. The table lists about 98,000 clones, approximately 86% of them singletons. The starting material was CD4+ or CD8+ T cells sorted from blood, obtained in a trial of the OX40 agonist ivuxolimab. The clonotype originates from an adult with an advanced solid tumor such as melanoma, head and neck, liver or kidney cancer.

The CDR3 DNA sequence: TGTGCCACCGGGACTAGCGGGACAAATGAGCAGTTCTTC. Its translation is CATGTSGTNEQFF. This chain joins TRBV15 and TRBJ2-1; 13 nucleotides line up with TRBD2. Germline V gene sequence: CDR1 LNHNV, CDR2 YYDKDF (reference sequence). The CDR3 runs 13 residues. Trimming at V came to 8 bases and at J to 7 bases, leaving 2 bases not matched to a gene.